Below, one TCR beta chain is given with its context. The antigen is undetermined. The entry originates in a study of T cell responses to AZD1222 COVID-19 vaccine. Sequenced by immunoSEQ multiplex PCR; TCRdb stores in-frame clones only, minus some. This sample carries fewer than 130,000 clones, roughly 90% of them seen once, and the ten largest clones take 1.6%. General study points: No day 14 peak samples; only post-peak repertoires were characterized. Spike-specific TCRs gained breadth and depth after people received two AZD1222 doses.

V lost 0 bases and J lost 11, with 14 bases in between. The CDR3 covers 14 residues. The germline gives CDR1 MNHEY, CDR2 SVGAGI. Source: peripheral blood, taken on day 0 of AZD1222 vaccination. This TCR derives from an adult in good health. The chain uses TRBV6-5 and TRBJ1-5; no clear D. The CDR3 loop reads CASSYSTNPGSQHF. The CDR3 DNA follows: TGTGCCAGCAGTTACTCGACGAATCCAGGTTCCCAGCATTTT.